The 32 T cell receptor beta chains presented below share a single source sample, sequenced in a study of blood T cell repertoires in COVID-19. This table comes from immunoSEQ multiplex PCR, and its TCRdb copy is limited to in-frame clones, with some not included. This sample has more than 150,000 clones, with more than 80% found just once. Input material: peripheral blood. The source of these receptors is a woman of 80 years or more with COVID-19, enrolled during active disease.

V and J are TRBV2 and TRBJ1-4; 7 nucleotides align to TRBD1. There are 15 residues in the CDR3. The V gene's germline CDR1 is SNHLY and CDR2 FYNNEI. With V trimmed by 6 bases and J by 6 bases, 10 bases remained unmatched. The CDR3 loop reads CASSVSGTDYEKLFF. The CDR3 DNA follows: TGTGCCAGCAGCGTCTCCGGGACAGACTATGAAAAACTGTTTTTT.

CDR3 DNA sequence: TGCGCCAGCAGCTTGGGGCCGGGACAGGGTTACGAGCAGTACTTC. Encoded protein: CASSLGPGQGYEQYF. The gene calls are TRBV5-1 and TRBJ2-7; 9 nucleotides line up with TRBD1. Germline V gene sequence: CDR1 SGHRS, CDR2 YFSETQ. The CDR3 loop spans 15 amino acids. With 0 bases clipped from V and 4 bases from J, the junction kept 5 bases outside the gene matches.

The CDR3 bases are TGTGCCAGCAGCACCAGGGGCGAGCAGTTCTTC. Protein: CASSTRGEQFF. The V gene is TRBV7-2, the J gene TRBJ2-1; perhaps TRBD1 as D (6 bases). The CDR3 runs 11 residues. Trimming removed 5 bases at V and 10 bases at J, with 9 bases between. The germline gives CDR1 SGHTA, CDR2 FQGNSA.

The CDR3 region is CASSPPTGLLFYGYTF. In DNA form, the CDR3 reads TGTGCCAGCAGTCCGCCGACAGGCCTTCTCTTCTATGGCTACACCTTC. The chain combines TRBV28 with TRBJ1-2, with D possibly matching TRBD1 (6 bases). V was pared by 5 bases and J by 4 bases, with 20 bases between. CDR1 and CDR2 (germline): MDHEN, SYDVKM. The length of the CDR3 is 16 residues.

This chain links TRBV7-9 with TRBJ2-7; maybe TRBD1 (6 bases). Germline CDR1 SEHNR, CDR2 FQNEAQ (reference sequence). Trimming removed 5 bases from V and 2 bases from J, with 16 bases in between. The CDR3 spans 15 residues. For the CDR3, the DNA is TGTGCCAGCAGCGGAGGACAGATTCAGCCCTACGAGCAGTACTTC. The encoded protein is CASSGGQIQPYEQYF.

The rearrangement links TRBV21-1 to TRBJ1-1; the table's D call, TRBD1, was not checked against the DNA. TRBV21-1 is a listed pseudogene. The length of the CDR3 is 17 residues. CDR3 DNA sequence: TGTGCCAGCAGCAAAAGATCGCCTGGGACAGGGGGCACTGAAGCTTTCTTT. It encodes CASSKRSPGTGGTEAFF.

This clone has just a few counts. The J gene is TRBJ2-5, the V gene TRBV28; D remains ambiguous. Germline-derived CDR1 and CDR2 are MDHEN and SYDVKM. V was trimmed by 3 bases and J by 3 bases, leaving 2 bases between them. The CDR3 sequence is 11 residues long. This chain's CDR3 is CASSFEETQYF. The CDR3 DNA reads TGTGCCAGCAGTTTCGAAGAGACCCAGTACTTC.

The chain carries TRBV9 and TRBJ2-3; no clear D. With 2 bases removed from V and 3 bases from J, the gap between germline ends came to 4 bases. The length of the CDR3 is 12 residues. The germline V gene has CDR1 SGDLS and CDR2 YYNGEE. The CDR3 sequence is CASSVLTDTQYF. CDR3 DNA: TGTGCCAGCAGCGTCCTAACAGATACGCAGTATTTT.

The chain couples TRBV5-1 to TRBJ1-1, with D possibly TRBD1 on 6 matching bases. Per the germline V gene, CDR1 is SGHRS and CDR2 is YFSETQ. Trimming removed 6 bases at V and 5 bases at J, with 17 bases between. CDR3 length: 14 amino acids. The CDR3 sequence: CASTVGGAGTEAFF. CDR3 sequence (DNA): TGCGCCAGCACCGTCGGGGGGGCAGGAACTGAAGCTTTCTTT. Full variable domain (outside the CDR3, taken from reference TRBV5-1 and TRBJ1-1): KAGVTQTPRYLIKTRGQQVTLSCSPISGHRSVSWYQQTPGQGLQFLFEYFSETQRNKGNFPGRFSGRQFSNSRSEMNVSTLELGDSALYLCASTVGGAGTEAFFGQGTRLTVV.

The table lists this clone with a few counts. The CDR3 region is CASSKGQGSEQFF. The CDR3, as DNA: TGTGCCAGCTCAAAGGGACAGGGCAGTGAGCAGTTCTTC. The rearrangement uses TRBV18 and TRBJ2-1, with 9 nucleotides matching TRBD1. V lost 5 bases and J lost 9; bases outside the gene matches: 5. Germline lookup yields CDR1 KGHSH and CDR2 LQKENI. The CDR3 length is 13 residues.

V usage is TRBV6-6 and J usage is TRBJ2-1, with 8 bases lining up with TRBD2. Unmatched junction bases numbered 2, after V lost 4 bases and J lost 0 bases. CDR3 length: 15 residues. Germline lookup yields CDR1 MNHNY and CDR2 SVGAGI (reference sequence). The CDR3 sequence: CASSLAGPSYNEQFF. The DNA for the CDR3 is TGTGCCAGCAGTTTAGCGGGACCCTCCTACAATGAGCAGTTCTTC.

The chain combines TRBV7-9 with TRBJ2-7, with D perhaps matching TRBD2 (6 bases). CDR3 size: 15 residues. Trimming pared 5 bases from V and 2 bases from J, leaving 16 bases between. Germline V gives CDR1 SEHNR, CDR2 FQNEAQ (reference sequence). The DNA of the CDR3 is TGTGCCAGCAGCGCTGCCGGGACTGCCCCCTACGAGCAGTACTTC. It encodes CASSAAGTAPYEQYF.

The chain couples TRBV5-4 to TRBJ1-5; no definite D call. Germline V gene lookup returns CDR1 SGHNT and CDR2 YYREEE (reference sequence). V lost 0 bases and J 3 bases, leaving 4 bases between the germline ends. This CDR3 has 13 residues. Written as DNA, the CDR3 is TGTGCCAGCAGCTTGGAACTCAATCAGCCCCAGCATTTT. It specifies CASSLELNQPQHF.

Turning to this clone: The same CDR3 also results from other DNA sequences found in this sample. This chain links TRBV6-5 with TRBJ1-2, with 7 bases aligning to TRBD1. The V gene's germline CDR1 is MNHEY and CDR2 SVGAGI. This CDR3 contains 14 residues. V lost 2 bases, J lost 4 bases, and 4 bases stayed unmatched. CDR3 DNA sequence: TGTGCCAGCAGTTACGGGGGACAGCCCTATGGCTACACCTTC. It codes for CASSYGGQPYGYTF.

The chain uses TRBV19 and TRBJ2-3; 10 bases are a match to TRBD1. The CDR3 totals 16 residues. Germline V gives CDR1 LNHDA, CDR2 SQIVND (reference sequence). Trimming at V came to 4 bases and at J to 2 bases, leaving 6 bases not matched to a gene. CDR3 nucleotide sequence: TGTGCCAGTAGTACTCGGACAGGGGGATCCACAGATACGCAGTATTTT. Its protein product is CASSTRTGGSTDTQYF.

This clone was seen a few times. The rearrangement uses TRBV3-1 (or the pseudogene TRBV3-2) and TRBJ1-1, with TRBD1 matching 9 bases. Germline trimming cut 4 bases from V and 4 bases from J; bases unmatched to any gene: 10. Per germline, CDR1 LGHDT and CDR2 YNNKEL (reference sequence). The CDR3 length is 16 residues. CDR3 amino acids: CASSPRTDRGTTEAFF. CDR3 bases: TGTGCCAGCAGCCCAAGGACAGACAGGGGGACCACTGAAGCTTTCTTT.

The chain carries TRBV27 and TRBJ1-1, with 8 bases fitting TRBD1. The CDR3 runs 14 residues. Trimming cost V 6 bases and J 1 base; bases outside gene matches: 4. Per germline, CDR1 MNHEY and CDR2 SMNVEV (reference sequence). CDR3 coding DNA: TGTGCCAGCAGGACAGGGGCTTCGAACACTGAAGCTTTCTTT. Translating gives CASRTGASNTEAFF.

The chain employs TRBV27 and TRBJ1-1, with a tentative D call TRBD1 (5 bases). Germline CDR1 reads MNHEY; CDR2 reads SMNVEV (reference sequence). Trimming pared 6 bases from V and 5 bases from J, leaving 10 bases between. The CDR3 covers 12 residues. CDR3 region: CASRRGGTEAFF. Written as DNA, the CDR3 is TGTGCCAGCAGAAGGGGCGGAACTGAAGCTTTCTTT.

Concerning this clone: A junction boundary mismatches the germline segment, possibly from a read error. The chain couples TRBV30 to TRBJ2-5; unclear D gene. This CDR3 is 8 amino acids long. Germline-derived CDR1 and CDR2 are GTSNPN and SVGIG (reference sequence). Here the CDR3 DNA reads TGTGCCTGGAACAGAAACCACTTC. This sequence encodes CAWNRNHF.

The chain combines TRBV7-9 with TRBJ1-6; 9 positions agree with TRBD1. J gave up 9 bases and V 5 bases, and 11 bases lay outside the gene matches. The germline gives CDR1 SEHNR, CDR2 FQNEAQ (reference sequence). The CDR3 extends over 16 amino acids. CDR3 coding DNA: TGTGCCAGCAGCCCGTGGACAGGGGATTTTGGTTCACCCCTCCACTTT. Amino acids: CASSPWTGDFGSPLHF.

The rearrangement links TRBV10-3 to TRBJ2-1; TRBD2 matches at 10 bases. This CDR3 has 14 amino acids. The germline gives CDR1 ENHRY, CDR2 SYGVKD. V was clipped by 10 bases and J by 7 bases; unmatched bases: 10. The DNA of the CDR3 is TGTGCCAGTTGGAGCGGGGGGGTAGGGAATGAGCAGTTCTTC. Residues: CASWSGGVGNEQFF.

The V gene is TRBV6-6, the J gene TRBJ1-6; perhaps TRBD1 as D (6 bases). Germline loops: CDR1 MNHNY, CDR2 SVGAGI (reference sequence). The V end lost 2 bases, the J end lost 7 bases, and 12 bases lay between the germline ends. This CDR3 region has 15 residues. This chain's CDR3 is CASSYRQDPNSPLHF. CDR3 in DNA: TGTGCCAGCAGTTACCGACAGGACCCAAATTCACCCCTCCACTTT.

The chain is built from TRBV6-5 and TRBJ1-6; TRBD1 matches at 7 bases. Unmatched junction bases numbered 1, after V lost 5 bases and J lost 6 bases. There are 13 residues in the CDR3. CDR1 is MNHEY and CDR2 is SVGAGI in the germline V gene. The CDR3 loop is CASSTGANSPLHF. DNA for the CDR3: TGTGCCAGCAGTACAGGGGCTAATTCACCCCTCCACTTT.

The gene calls are TRBV5-4 and TRBJ2-2, with TRBD1 matching 7 bases. Germline loops: CDR1 SGHNT, CDR2 YYREEE (reference sequence). The CDR3 has 16 residues. The V gene end was trimmed by 2 bases and the J gene end by 0 bases; junction bases not matched to a gene: 4. CDR3 DNA sequence: TGTGCCAGCAGCTTTTCCGGGACAGCGAACACCGGGGAGCTGTTTTTT. It yields the protein CASSFSGTANTGELFF.

V gene TRBV7-2 combines with J gene TRBJ2-1; 7 nucleotides agree with TRBD2. Trimming cost V 3 bases and J 14 bases; bases outside gene matches: 7. This CDR3 is 12 amino acids long. The germline gives CDR1 SGHTA, CDR2 FQGNSA. The CDR3 sequence: CASSFWGGKEFF. In DNA form, the CDR3 reads TGTGCCAGCAGCTTCTGGGGAGGGAAGGAGTTCTTC.

The V and J genes are TRBV18 and TRBJ1-2; 11 nucleotides align to TRBD1. The CDR3 contains 15 residues. J gave up 4 bases and V 5 bases, and 6 bases lay outside the gene matches. Per germline, CDR1 KGHSH and CDR2 LQKENI. The CDR3 DNA reads as TGTGCCAGCTCATCTTACGGACAGGGGGCCTATGGCTACACCTTC. It specifies CASSSYGQGAYGYTF. Full variable domain (rest looked up from reference TRBV18 and TRBJ1-2): NAGVMQNPRHLVRRRGQEARLRCSPMKGHSHVYWYRQLPEEGLKFMVYLQKENIIDESGMPKERFSAEFPKEGPSILRIQQVVRGDSAAYFCASSSYGQGAYGYTFGSGTRLTVV.

The chain employs TRBV7-9 and TRBJ2-6; possibly TRBD2 for D (5 bases). The ends were cut back, 5 bases at V and 7 bases at J, with 9 bases in the middle. The length of the CDR3 is 13 residues. Germline V gives CDR1 SEHNR, CDR2 FQNEAQ (reference sequence). CDR3 sequence: CASSPREANVLTF. The CDR3 DNA is TGTGCCAGCAGCCCACGGGAAGCCAACGTCCTGACTTTC.

This sequence joins TRBV6-5 and TRBJ2-3, with 8 nucleotides matching TRBD1. The V segment lost 6 bases and the J segment 3 bases; nucleotides outside the gene matches: 8. CDR3 size: 15 residues. Germline V lookup: CDR1 MNHEY, CDR2 SVGAGI. DNA of the CDR3: TGTGCCAGCAGGAATTCAGGGGGCGGTACAGATACGCAGTATTTT. As protein: CASRNSGGGTDTQYF.

As DNA, the CDR3 is TGTGCCAGCAGCTTAGGTTGGGTAGCGGGGATGGATGAGCAGTTCTTC. Translating it yields CASSLGWVAGMDEQFF. The gene calls are TRBV11-3 and TRBJ2-1, with 8 bases identical to TRBD2. The CDR3 contains 16 residues. V trimming: 1 base; J trimming: 8 bases; junction bases outside the gene matches: 10. Germline-derived CDR1 and CDR2 are SGHNT and YENEEA.

Comment on this clone: The likely explanation is a read error, given a far larger clone one base away. Other nucleotide sequences in the sample specify the same CDR3. J is TRBJ1-1 and V is TRBV7-2; unclear D gene. V was trimmed by 0 bases and J by 1 base, leaving 3 bases between them. Per germline, CDR1 SGHTA and CDR2 FQGNSA. The CDR3 sequence is 13 residues long. CDR3 DNA sequence: TGTGCCAGCAGCTTAGCCAGGAACACTGAAGCTTTCTTT. Translating gives CASSLARNTEAFF.

The gene calls are TRBV5-8 and TRBJ2-5; tentative D call: TRBD2 (5 bases). CDR1 and CDR2 from the germline V gene are SGHTS and YDEGEE. The V end lost 2 bases, the J end lost 0 bases, and 14 bases lay between the germline ends. The CDR3 has 16 amino acids. The CDR3 DNA is TGTGCCAGCAGCTTACTAGTCCAGCCATACCAAGAGACCCAGTACTTC. Protein sequence: CASSLLVQPYQETQYF.

The chain joins TRBV5-4 to TRBJ1-1; possibly TRBD1 for D (6 bases). V lost 0 bases and J 0 bases, leaving 9 bases between the germline ends. The germline gives CDR1 SGHNT, CDR2 YYREEE (reference sequence). The length of the CDR3 is 15 residues. As DNA, the CDR3 is TGTGCCAGCAGCTTGGGGGGGACACTGAACACTGAAGCTTTCTTT. Protein product: CASSLGGTLNTEAFF.